A selection of T cell receptor beta chains follows, all from one sample in a study of identical twins. TCRdb re-derived calls from the 5' RACE reads in MiXCR, one entry per CDR3 protein. The sample holds 240,000 or so distinct CDR3 sequences, roughly 10% seen once. Sequencing used memory T cells sorted from blood. The receptor source for this set is a man aged 50 or older in good health. Both conserved end residues are part of each CDR3.

v_gene	j_gene	CDR3aa
TRBV29-1	TRBJ1-2	CSVLQEANYGYTF
TRBV10-3	TRBJ2-7	CAINDRDHEQYF
TRBV20-1	TRBJ2-7	CSARDPLTGVSYEQYF
TRBV7-2	TRBJ2-1	CASSLSGGEQFF
TRBV12-3/TRBV12-4	TRBJ1-1	CASSSGQGGWDTEAFF
TRBV28	TRBJ2-7	CASSLWGFWTDTYEQYF
TRBV12-3/TRBV12-4	TRBJ2-2	CASSVGAGGPVGELFF
TRBV7-8	TRBJ2-1	CASSPDTRSYNEQFF
TRBV7-9	TRBJ1-1	CASRLGQGNTEAFF
TRBV20-1	TRBJ1-1	CSARRDTSYTEAFF
TRBV5-6	TRBJ2-2	CASSGLTTNTGELFF
TRBV27	TRBJ2-1	CASSLKGGGTPEQFF
TRBV12-3/TRBV12-4	TRBJ1-1	CASSLGRGRWDTEAFF
TRBV20-1	TRBJ2-1	CSASPLRAGGIHEQFF
TRBV28	TRBJ2-1	CASSSALGSGSVDEQFF
TRBV5-1	TRBJ2-7	CASSFTTQKYYEQYF
TRBV6-2/TRBV6-3	TRBJ1-1	CASSYMGGPLGTEAFF
TRBV4-1	TRBJ1-2	CASSRPGRSPGYTF
TRBV6-2/TRBV6-3	TRBJ1-1	CASSTPAGNTEAFF
TRBV5-1	TRBJ2-5	CASSLMGNQETQYF
TRBV6-2/TRBV6-3	TRBJ2-2	CASSYGRGPNTGELFF